This T cell receptor beta chain emerged from a study of blood T cell repertoires in COVID-19. A PCR-confirmed or clinician-diagnosed COVID-19 case had contacted exposed participants within 2 weeks of entry. The repertoire was sequenced with immunoSEQ multiplex PCR; TCRdb's copy has only in-frame clones and lacks some. The table has 250,000 or so clones, under 95% seen once. V was pared by 10 bases and J by 6 bases, with 15 bases of the junction left unmatched. The CDR3 is 16 amino acids. Germline-derived CDR1 and CDR2 are SNHLY and FYNNEI. The specimen sequenced was PBMCs or T cells enriched from blood (not recorded which). The chain is built from TRBV2 and TRBJ2-1; 10 nucleotides align to TRBD2. This clonotype originated in a man aged 40-50 years who had been exposed to COVID-19. In DNA, the CDR3 is TGTGCCATCCTGGGGGCTAGCGGGAGTCTTTTCAATGAGCAGTTCTTC. Protein: CAILGASGSLFNEQFF.